This TCR beta chain was documented in a study of siplizumab effects on memory and regulatory T cells. Profiled with immunoSEQ multiplex PCR; TCRdb holds only in-frame clones, not every one. The sample includes about 50,000 clones, about 90% of them seen just once. The CDR3 spans 16 residues. V lost 0 bases to trimming and J lost 7 bases, with 18 bases between them. Germline assignment: CDR1 SNHLY and CDR2 FYNNEI. Specimen: naive CD8+ T cells sorted from blood. The chain links TRBV2 to TRBJ1-2; D may be TRBD1 (6 bases). The sequence derives from a human donor in good health. The CDR3 here is CASSEAPPGAGVGYTF. CDR3 bases: TGTGCCAGCAGTGAAGCTCCCCCAGGGGCCGGGGTTGGCTACACCTTC. The full variable domain, with the rest looked up from reference TRBV2 and TRBJ1-2, is EPEVTQTPSHQVTQMGQEVILRCVPISNHLYFYWYRQILGQKVEFLVSFYNNEISEKSEIFDDQFSVERPDGSNFTLKIRSTKLEDSAMYFCASSEAPPGAGVGYTFGSGTRLTVV.